This TCR beta chain stems from a study of naive and memory T cell subsets. Findings of the study overall: A few larger clonotypes appeared in naive repertoires, especially CD8, possibly memory cells re-expressing CD45RA.

CDR1 and CDR2 from the germline V gene are SNHLY and FYNNEI. The V segment lost 9 bases and the J segment 6 bases; nucleotides outside the gene matches: 8. This CDR3 is 14 amino acids long. This clonotype was seen more than once but under ten times. No antigen is known for it. An equimolar mix of two oligonucleotides served as the beta constant-region primer for TRBC1 and TRBC2. Four rounds of PCR amplified the ligated cDNA using nested alpha and beta constant-region primers plus SP2. TCRdb processed the UMI-ligation and nested PCR reads anew with MiXCR; each CDR3 protein has one entry. The data show roughly 97,000 distinct CDR3 sequences, with 14% seen just once and roughly 2.8% held by the top ten.

This sequence joins TRBV2 and TRBJ2-2, with 9 bases aligning to TRBD2. The source material was naive CD8+ T cells from blood. The clonotype comes from a human donor in good health. As DNA, the CDR3 is TGTGCCAGTGGGCGGGAGGGCTACTCCGGGGAGCTGTTTTTT. Amino acids: CASGREGYSGELFF.